The following is a TCR beta chain sequence with its context. The antigen remains undetermined. Germline CDR1 LGHNA, CDR2 YSLEER. CDR3 size: 15 residues. V was pared by 0 bases and J by 6 bases, with 12 bases between. The data originate from a study of T cells in tuberculosis. Study-level background: IGRA-negative adolescents, IGRA-positive adolescents with latent tuberculosis and adults with active tuberculosis formed this South African cohort. General study results and limits: GMM-specific TCRs were nearer to active tuberculosis alpha repertoires, suggesting expansion. Using the GMM-specific repertoire gave 87% accuracy versus about 64% with motifs. Active tuberculosis patients had shorter CDR3-alpha; the beta difference was nonsignificant.

Some clones are missing from TCRdb's copy, which holds only in-frame ones; the method was immunoSEQ multiplex PCR. The data hold about 49,000 clones, with 90% to 95% observed a single time. Time point in this sample: new active TB diagnosis, blood taken before or within 7 days of starting treatment. The sequence was collected from an adult with tuberculosis. Sequences were derived from PBMCs, sampled at tuberculosis diagnosis. The rearrangement uses TRBV4-3 and TRBJ2-1; D ambiguous. For the CDR3, the DNA is TGCGCCAGCAGCCAAGATCCTATAGAGGCCAATGAGCAGTTCTTC. Translated: CASSQDPIEANEQFF.